The 15 T cell receptor beta chains in this list originate from one sample, sequenced in a study of cytomegalovirus exposure and HLA in healthy donors. Both 60 Vbeta primers and 13 Jbeta primers went into the PCR. The data were produced by immunoSEQ multiplex PCR, yet TCRdb's version contains in-frame clones alone and is incomplete. The repertoire holds some 200,000 clones, with approximately 80% as singletons. Sequencing was carried out using PBMCs. All receptors derive from a man in his forties in good health and CMV-seronegative.

The chain has TRBV4-1 and TRBJ1-3; D not resolved. The V and J ends lost 0 bases and 0 bases respectively, with 9 bases between them. Germline lookup yields CDR1 MGHRA and CDR2 YSYEKL. The CDR3 runs 16 residues. CDR3: CASSQEKAYSGNTIYF. The CDR3 DNA follows: TGCGCCAGCAGCCAAGAGAAAGCCTACTCTGGAAACACCATATATTTT.

This clone occurred once. The V gene is TRBV4-2, the J gene TRBJ1-2, with D perhaps TRBD1 (5 bases). The CDR3 has 13 residues. CDR1 and CDR2 from the germline V gene are LGHNA and YNFKEQ. V was clipped by 0 bases and J by 6 bases, with 8 bases between them. The CDR3 coding sequence is TGTGCCAGCAGCCAAGAGGGGCGCCATGGCTACACCTTC. It specifies CASSQEGRHGYTF.

J is TRBJ1-1 and V is TRBV5-1; D is uncertain. CDR3 size: 14 residues. Looked up from germline, CDR1 is SGHRS and CDR2 is YFSETQ. V shed 4 bases and J shed 4 bases, with 14 bases lying between them. The CDR3 region is CASSDTGSSTEAFF. For the CDR3, the DNA is TGCGCCAGCAGCGACACTGGGAGTAGCACTGAAGCTTTCTTT.

This sequence joins TRBV29-1 and TRBJ2-7; 8 bases are a match to TRBD1. Germline loops: CDR1 SQVTM, CDR2 ANQGSEA. The CDR3 length is 13 residues. CDR3 amino acids: CSILGTGHYEQYF. In nucleotides, the CDR3 is TGCAGTATACTAGGGACAGGTCACTACGAGCAGTACTTC.

This chain links TRBV30 with TRBJ1-4, with TRBD1 matching 7 bases. The junction had 26 bases not matched to a gene; V was cut back by 3 bases and J by 7 bases. The CDR3 is 20 residues long. CDR1 and CDR2 from the germline V gene are GTSNPN and SVGIG (reference sequence). In DNA, the CDR3 is TGTGCCTGGAGCATCAATGACAGGGTCTTTAAGTTCTCTGAGACTGAAAAACTGTTTTTT. Translated, it gives CAWSINDRVFKFSETEKLFF.

The chain employs TRBV4-2 and TRBJ1-4; no clear D gene. CDR1 and CDR2 (germline): LGHNA, YNFKEQ. The V gene lost 0 bases and the J gene lost 10 bases, with 15 bases spanning the gap. The CDR3 totals 15 residues. This CDR3 reads CASSQETGRSGKLFF. The CDR3 nucleotides read TGTGCCAGCAGCCAAGAGACGGGTAGGTCCGGAAAACTGTTTTTT.

The chain has TRBV5-4 and TRBJ2-2; D remains ambiguous. The V end was cut by 0 bases, the J end by 1 base, with 4 bases between. The CDR3 is 14 residues long. The germline V gene has CDR1 SGHNT and CDR2 YYREEE (reference sequence). The CDR3 here is CASSLARNTGELFF. CDR3 DNA sequence: TGTGCCAGCAGCTTGGCCCGGAACACCGGGGAGCTGTTTTTT.

This clone occurred once. This rearrangement joins TRBV7-2 to TRBJ2-3; D not resolved. The germline gives CDR1 SGHTA, CDR2 FQGNSA. Trimming pared 5 bases from V and 5 bases from J, leaving 8 bases between. The CDR3 sequence is 12 residues long. The CDR3 nucleotides read TGTGCCAGCAGCAAAACGGGAGATACGCAGTATTTT. As protein: CASSKTGDTQYF.

This clone was detected only once. The V call is TRBV6-5, the J call TRBJ2-3; D is perhaps TRBD2 (5 bases). Trimming pared 7 bases from V and 0 bases from J, leaving 14 bases between. The CDR3 extends over 15 amino acids. Germline V gene data show CDR1 as MNHEY and CDR2 as SVGAGI. DNA of the CDR3: TGTGCCAGCATGGCGGGCCGTGTTAGCACAGATACGCAGTATTTT. This translates into CASMAGRVSTDTQYF.

This chain uses TRBV6-4 with TRBJ1-2, with 9 nucleotides matching TRBD1. CDR3 size: 18 residues. CDR1 MRHNA and CDR2 SNTAGT come from the germline V gene. The ends lost 3 bases at V and 1 base at J; junction bases unmatched: 12. The CDR3 region is CASSDNVDRGAGNYGYTF. CDR3 bases: TGTGCCAGCAGTGATAATGTGGACAGGGGCGCGGGTAACTATGGCTACACCTTC.

The chain links TRBV28 to TRBJ2-7; 7 positions agree with TRBD1. Germline V gene lookup returns CDR1 MDHEN and CDR2 SYDVKM. After removal of 7 bases from V and 5 bases from J, the junction contained 11 bases not matched to a gene. The CDR3 totals 14 residues. The CDR3 sequence: CASTLTGVGDEQYF. As DNA, the CDR3 is TGTGCCAGCACCCTCACAGGGGTGGGTGACGAGCAGTACTTC.

The V call is TRBV21-1, the J call TRBJ1-3; the table's TRBD1 call for D was not verified on the DNA. TRBV21-1 is a documented pseudogene. The CDR3 sequence is 17 residues long. CDR3 amino acids: CASSKEQDRASGNTIYF. The CDR3 region has the DNA TGTGCCAGCAGCAAGGAACAGGACAGGGCTTCTGGAAACACCATATATTTT.

V usage is TRBV13 and J usage is TRBJ2-1; the match to TRBD1 covers 9 bases. The CDR3 loop spans 18 amino acids. V dropped 6 bases and J dropped 7; count of bases not matched to a gene: 19. The germline V gene encodes CDR1 PRHDT and CDR2 FYEKMQ (reference sequence). For the CDR3, the DNA is TGTGCCAGCAGGCCCCCCCCGGGACAGGGAAGAAGTGCGAATGAGCAGTTCTTC. Protein sequence: CASRPPPGQGRSANEQFF. Together with reference TRBV13 and TRBJ2-1, the CDR3 gives the full variable domain: AAGVIQSPRHLIKEKRETATLKCYPIPRHDTVYWYQQGPGQDPQFLISFYEKMQSDKGSIPDRFSAQQFSDYHSELNMSSLELGDSALYFCASRPPPGQGRSANEQFFGPGTRLTVL.

V and J are TRBV27 and TRBJ2-5; 10 bases agree with TRBD2. There are 15 residues in the CDR3. With 6 bases clipped from V and 6 bases from J, the junction kept 10 bases outside the gene matches. CDR1 and CDR2 from the germline V gene are MNHEY and SMNVEV (reference sequence). The CDR3 DNA reads TGTGCCAGCAGCCAAGCGGGAGGGCCTGGGAAGACCCAGTACTTC. It specifies CASSQAGGPGKTQYF.

This clone was recorded only once. V usage is TRBV18 and J usage is TRBJ1-3, with D perhaps TRBD1 (5 bases). The CDR3 loop spans 16 amino acids. CDR1 and CDR2 from the germline V gene are KGHSH and LQKENI. Trimming left V 6 bases short and J 0 bases short, with 15 bases between. Here the CDR3 DNA reads TGTGCCAGCTCTCACTACGACGGGGGCTCTGGAAACACCATATATTTT. Amino acid sequence: CASSHYDGGSGNTIYF.